A selection of T cell receptor beta chains follows, all from one sample in a study of graft-versus-host responses after intestinal transplantation. Assay: immunoSEQ multiplex PCR; the TCRdb copy retains only in-frame clones and omits some. Of tens of thousands of clones in the sample, about 90% were seen once. The source material was PBMCs, sampled 300 to 320 days after intestinal transplant. These receptors came from a human patient who received an intestinal transplant, so some T cells may come from the graft donor. CDR3s include the opening cysteine and the closing phenylalanine or tryptophan. A D gene is named only where the DNA matches it firmly. Not all rows give a size; the values are once, few, many and, for expanded clones, a class.

J: TRBJ2-3
size: -
V: TRBV9
D: TRBD2
CDR3: CASSLRTSGISTDTQYF
DNA: TGTGCCAGCAGCCTCCGGACTAGCGGGATCAGCACAGATACGCAGTATTTT

J: TRBJ1-5
size: -
V: TRBV19
D: -
CDR3: CASSNAYTWGWLGYDNQPQHF
DNA: TGTGCCAGTAGTAACGCGTATACTTGGGGTTGGTTGGGGTATGACAATCAGCCCCAGCATTTT

J: TRBJ2-7
size: -
V: TRBV7-2
D: TRBD2
CDR3: CASSLTSGYYEQYF
DNA: TGTGCCAGCAGCTTGACTAGCGGGTACTACGAGCAGTACTTC

J: TRBJ1-5
size: few
V: TRBV6-1
D: -
CDR3: CASSEVGGGSQPQHF
DNA: TGTGCCAGCAGTGAAGTCGGGGGTGGGAGTCAGCCCCAGCATTTT

J: TRBJ2-5
size: -
V: TRBV7-9
D: -
CDR3: CASSEDRKQETQYF
DNA: TGTGCCAGCAGCGAAGACAGGAAACAAGAGACCCAGTACTTC

J: TRBJ2-1
size: -
V: TRBV18
D: -
CDR3: CASSPPAGKNEQFF
DNA: TGTGCCAGCTCACCACCGGCCGGGAAAAATGAGCAGTTCTTC

J: TRBJ1-1
size: -
V: TRBV5-1
D: TRBD1
CDR3: CASSHYTRTGEAFF
DNA: TGCGCCAGCAGCCACTACACCAGGACAGGCGAAGCTTTCTTT

J: TRBJ1-5
size: -
V: TRBV4-1
D: -
CDR3: CASSQAGGNQPQHF
DNA: TGCGCCAGCAGCCAAGCAGGGGGCAATCAGCCCCAGCATTTT

J: TRBJ2-1
size: once
V: TRBV25-1
D: -
CDR3: CASSEFGQGNEQFF
DNA: TGTGCCAGCAGTGAATTTGGGCAGGGCAATGAGCAGTTCTTC

J: TRBJ2-7
size: few
V: TRBV10-1
D: -
CDR3: CASSAGYEQYF
DNA: TGCGCCAGCAGTGCTGGCTACGAGCAGTACTTC

J: TRBJ2-7
size: -
V: TRBV30
D: TRBD1
CDR3: CAWSEGDREVGYEQYF
DNA: TGTGCCTGGAGTGAGGGGGACAGGGAGGTGGGGTACGAGCAGTACTTC

J: TRBJ1-3
size: -
V: TRBV9
D: -
CDR3: CASSVERGSGNTIYF
DNA: TGTGCCAGCAGCGTAGAGCGGGGGTCTGGAAACACCATATATTTT

J: TRBJ2-6
size: -
V: TRBV7-3
D: -
CDR3: CASSPGPAGANVLTF
DNA: TGTGCCAGCAGCCCCGGGCCGGCTGGGGCCAACGTCCTGACTTTC